These T cell receptor beta chains were read from a single sample in a study of radiation and T cells in renal cell carcinoma. The protocol was immunoSEQ multiplex PCR, while the TCRdb copy is restricted to in-frame clones and leaves out a portion. The sample includes approximately 83,000 clones, approximately 86% of them seen just once. Here the sequenced sample was blood, taken from a patient whose treatment included radiotherapy and nephrectomy. These receptors all come from a man in his forties or fifties with renal cell carcinoma. Each CDR3 is given with its conserved first and last residue. A D gene is named only where the DNA matches it firmly. Not all rows give a size; the values are once, few, many and, for expanded clones, a class.

D: .
J: TRBJ1-1
size: .
V: TRBV9
CDR3: CASSGLRTEAFF
DNA: TGTGCCAGCAGCGGGCTCCGGACTGAAGCTTTCTTT

D: .
J: TRBJ1-2
size: .
V: TRBV6-5
CDR3: CASSNGGLPYGYTF
DNA: TGTGCCAGCAGTAACGGCGGCCTTCCCTATGGCTACACCTTC

D: TRBD2
J: TRBJ2-3
size: .
V: TRBV18
CDR3: CASSPPGLAGSTDTQYF
DNA: TGTGCCAGCTCACCCCCCGGACTAGCGGGGAGCACAGATACGCAGTATTTT

D: .
J: TRBJ1-3
size: .
V: TRBV9
CDR3: CASSVLGSGGNTIYF
DNA: TGTGCCAGCAGCGTACTGGGATCGGGTGGAAACACCATATATTTT

D: TRBD1
J: TRBJ2-7
size: .
V: TRBV13
CDR3: CASSLEGGAKYEQYF
DNA: TGTGCCAGCAGCTTAGAAGGGGGCGCTAAGTACGAGCAGTACTTC

D: .
J: TRBJ1-2
size: .
V: TRBV28
CDR3: CASSLQGHGYTF
DNA: TGTGCCAGCAGTTTACAAGGGCATGGCTACACCTTC

D: TRBD1
J: TRBJ1-2
size: .
V: TRBV5-1
CDR3: CASSLALGQDYGYTF
DNA: TGCGCCAGCAGCTTGGCCCTCGGACAGGACTATGGCTACACCTTC

D: .
J: TRBJ1-6
size: .
V: TRBV19
CDR3: CASSTRQSFQSPLHF
DNA: TGTGCCAGTAGTACCCGACAGAGTTTCCAATCACCCCTCCACTTT

D: .
J: TRBJ2-5
size: .
V: TRBV19
CDR3: CASSKRWQETQYF
DNA: TGTGCCAGTAGTAAACGATGGCAAGAGACCCAGTACTTC

D: .
J: TRBJ1-1
size: .
V: TRBV29-1
CDR3: CSVEGTEGTEAFF
DNA: TGCAGCGTTGAGGGGACTGAAGGCACTGAAGCTTTCTTT

D: .
J: TRBJ2-1
size: .
V: TRBV9
CDR3: CASSVGGLGNEQFF
DNA: TGTGCCAGCAGCGTCGGGGGGCTCGGGAATGAGCAGTTCTTC

D: TRBD2
J: TRBJ2-7
size: .
V: TRBV4-3
CDR3: CASSPGLQSYEQYF
DNA: TGCGCCAGCAGCCCGGGACTACAAAGCTACGAGCAGTACTTC

D: .
J: TRBJ1-5
size: once
V: TRBV7-6
CDR3: CASSSEFSGNQPQHF
DNA: TGTGCCAGCAGCTCAGAATTTAGTGGCAATCAGCCCCAGCATTTT

D: .
J: TRBJ1-1
size: few
V: TRBV29-1
CDR3: CSVDSSEAFF
DNA: TGCAGCGTAGACAGTTCTGAAGCTTTCTTT

D: .
J: TRBJ1-4
size: .
V: TRBV19
CDR3: CASSIGVPPEKLFF
DNA: TGTGCCAGTAGTATAGGAGTACCTCCCGAAAAACTGTTTTTT

D: .
J: TRBJ1-6
size: .
V: TRBV6-5
CDR3: CASSNPEGPNSPLHF
DNA: TGTGCCAGCAGTAATCCCGAAGGGCCTAATTCACCCCTCCACTTT

D: .
J: TRBJ1-2
size: once
V: TRBV4-2
CDR3: CASSQDGAGSVGYTF
DNA: TGTGCCAGCAGCCAAGACGGGGCAGGTTCAGTTGGCTACACCTTC

D: .
J: TRBJ2-7
size: .
V: TRBV2
CDR3: CASSGGASYEQYF
DNA: TGTGCCAGCAGTGGCGGGGCTAGTTACGAGCAGTACTTC

D: .
J: TRBJ1-2
size: .
V: TRBV6-6
CDR3: CASSMGGRVYGYTF
DNA: TGTGCCAGCAGCATGGGCGGAAGGGTCTATGGCTACACCTTC

D: .
J: TRBJ1-5
size: once
V: TRBV19
CDR3: CASSIDKASVLPQHF
DNA: TGTGCCAGTAGTATAGATAAGGCAAGCGTTCTGCCCCAGCATTTT

D: .
J: TRBJ1-1
size: once
V: TRBV11-2
CDR3: CASSLGQNTEAFF
DNA: TGTGCCAGCAGCTTAGGCCAGAACACTGAAGCTTTCTTT

D: .
J: TRBJ1-1
size: .
V: TRBV5-4
CDR3: CASSLRENTEAFF
DNA: TGTGCCAGCAGCTTGCGAGAGAACACTGAAGCTTTCTTT

D: .
J: TRBJ1-1
size: .
V: TRBV19
CDR3: CASSIVLGFGNTEAFF
DNA: TGTGCCAGTAGTATAGTTTTGGGTTTTGGGAACACTGAAGCTTTCTTT

D: TRBD1
J: TRBJ2-7
size: .
V: TRBV6-6
CDR3: CASSHRGAYEQYF
DNA: TGTGCCAGCAGTCACAGGGGGGCCTACGAGCAGTACTTC

D: .
J: TRBJ1-2
size: .
V: TRBV12-5
CDR3: CASGLEGGSYGYTF
DNA: TGTGCTAGTGGTTTGGAAGGGGGTAGCTATGGCTACACCTTC

D: .
J: TRBJ2-3
size: .
V: TRBV7-9
CDR3: CASSFRDGRDTDTQYF
DNA: TGTGCCAGCAGCTTCCGGGACGGGCGGGACACAGATACGCAGTATTTT

D: .
J: TRBJ2-5
size: .
V: TRBV5-1
CDR3: CASTHYGSNQETQYF
DNA: TGCGCCAGCACTCATTACGGGAGTAACCAAGAGACCCAGTACTTC

D: .
J: TRBJ2-7
size: .
V: TRBV5-5
CDR3: CASSLASAGSSYEQYF
DNA: TGTGCCAGCAGCTTGGCCTCGGCAGGGAGCTCCTACGAGCAGTACTTC

D: TRBD1
J: TRBJ1-2
size: .
V: TRBV6-1
CDR3: CASSEDRGGYGYTF
DNA: TGTGCCAGCAGTGAGGACAGGGGTGGCTATGGCTACACCTTC

D: TRBD1
J: TRBJ2-3
size: once
V: TRBV19
CDR3: CASNRQGAFTDTQYF
DNA: TGTGCCAGTAATCGACAGGGGGCCTTCACAGATACGCAGTATTTT

D: .
J: TRBJ1-4
size: .
V: TRBV14
CDR3: CASSPIVGWGLFF
DNA: TGTGCCAGCAGCCCCATAGTCGGGTGGGGACTGTTTTTT

D: .
J: TRBJ2-2
size: few
V: TRBV9
CDR3: CASSVGSRVGRTGELFF
DNA: TGTGCCAGCAGCGTAGGGTCCCGGGTGGGAAGGACCGGGGAGCTGTTTTTT

D: .
J: TRBJ2-7
size: once
V: TRBV30
CDR3: CAWSVRTTAYEQYF
DNA: TGTGCCTGGAGTGTGCGGACTACGGCCTACGAGCAGTACTTC

D: TRBD1
J: TRBJ2-7
size: once
V: TRBV5-1
CDR3: CASSFGQDYEQYF
DNA: TGCGCCAGCAGCTTCGGACAGGACTACGAGCAGTACTTC

D: .
J: TRBJ1-3
size: .
V: TRBV14
CDR3: CASSQAGSGNTIYF
DNA: TGTGCCAGCAGCCAAGCAGGGTCTGGAAACACCATATATTTT

D: TRBD1
J: TRBJ1-1
size: few
V: TRBV29-1
CDR3: CSVEKGAGTEAFF
DNA: TGCAGCGTTGAAAAGGGGGCTGGCACTGAAGCTTTCTTT

D: TRBD2
J: TRBJ2-7
size: once
V: TRBV18
CDR3: CASSPPLAGGYEQYF
DNA: TGTGCCAGCTCACCACCCCTAGCGGGGGGCTACGAGCAGTACTTC

D: TRBD2
J: TRBJ2-3
size: few
V: TRBV10-1
CDR3: CASSAGGGTDTQYF
DNA: TGCGCCAGCAGTGCGGGAGGAGGCACAGATACGCAGTATTTT

D: .
J: TRBJ1-1
size: .
V: TRBV7-2
CDR3: CASSLVPQGGNTEAFF
DNA: TGTGCCAGCAGCTTAGTACCACAGGGTGGGAACACTGAAGCTTTCTTT

D: .
J: TRBJ1-1
size: .
V: TRBV7-9
CDR3: CASSSRGPTEAFF
DNA: TGTGCCAGCAGCTCCCGGGGGCCAACTGAAGCTTTCTTT

D: TRBD2
J: TRBJ2-5
size: few
V: TRBV30
CDR3: CAWSSGGQETQYF
DNA: TGTGCCTGGAGTTCCGGGGGGCAAGAGACCCAGTACTTC

D: .
J: TRBJ1-4
size: .
V: TRBV4-3
CDR3: CASSQAGRKKLFF
DNA: TGCGCCAGCAGCCAAGCCGGGCGAAAAAAACTGTTTTTT

D: .
J: TRBJ2-3
size: .
V: TRBV19
CDR3: CASSQGQYTDTQYF
DNA: TGTGCCAGTAGTCAAGGACAGTACACAGATACGCAGTATTTT

D: .
J: TRBJ1-1
size: .
V: TRBV19
CDR3: CASSMIGNTEAFF
DNA: TGTGCCAGTAGTATGATAGGGAACACTGAAGCTTTCTTT

D: TRBD1
J: TRBJ2-1
size: .
V: TRBV15
CDR3: CATSPPDREHEQFF
DNA: TGTGCCACCAGCCCACCCGACAGGGAGCATGAGCAGTTCTTC

D: TRBD1
J: TRBJ2-3
size: .
V: TRBV6-4
CDR3: CASSEGQATDTQYF
DNA: TGTGCCAGCAGTGAGGGACAGGCCACAGATACGCAGTATTTT

D: TRBD1
J: TRBJ2-7
size: .
V: TRBV4-3
CDR3: CASSHYGIGQGSEQYF
DNA: TGCGCCAGCAGCCATTACGGGATAGGACAGGGATCCGAGCAGTACTTC

D: .
J: TRBJ2-1
size: once
V: TRBV5-1
CDR3: CASSLGIDTMHSYNEQFF
DNA: TGCGCCAGCAGCTTGGGGATCGACACCATGCACTCCTACAATGAGCAGTTCTTC

D: .
J: TRBJ1-5
size: .
V: TRBV30
CDR3: CAWSLAAYQPQHF
DNA: TGTGCCTGGAGTTTGGCCGCCTACCAGCCCCAGCATTTT

D: TRBD1
J: TRBJ2-7
size: .
V: TRBV29-1
CDR3: CSVGRTGSSYEQYF
DNA: TGCAGCGTGGGGAGGACAGGGAGCTCCTACGAGCAGTACTTC

D: .
J: TRBJ2-7
size: once
V: TRBV6-1
CDR3: CASSEEGGYEQYF
DNA: TGTGCCAGCAGTGAAGAGGGCGGCTACGAGCAGTACTTC

D: TRBD2
J: TRBJ2-2
size: .
V: TRBV4-2
CDR3: CASSQAREVIGELFF
DNA: TGTGCCAGCAGCCAAGCGCGGGAGGTCATCGGGGAGCTGTTTTTT

D: .
J: TRBJ1-1
size: .
V: TRBV7-9
CDR3: CASSFSGTGLTEAFF
DNA: TGTGCCAGCAGCTTTTCGGGCACGGGGCTCACTGAAGCTTTCTTT